Listed below are T cell receptor beta chains from one sample, sequenced in a study of cytomegalovirus exposure and HLA in healthy donors. TCRdb's table, derived via immunoSEQ multiplex PCR, lists solely in-frame clones and lacks some. Of around 170,000 clones listed, roughly 75% were seen once; the top ten hold 5.7%. The sample comprised PBMCs. The source of these receptors is a man aged 35-49 years in good health and CMV-seronegative. Each CDR3 is given with its conserved first and last residue. A D gene is named only where the DNA matches it firmly.

V gene,D gene,J gene,CDR3 protein
TRBV7-3,TRBD2,TRBJ2-1,CASGTSGRNEQFF
TRBV5-5,TRBD2,TRBJ2-6,CASSWRLATGANVLTF
TRBV5-1,TRBD2,TRBJ2-1,CASSFGLAGGYEQFF
TRBV19,.,TRBJ2-7,CASSLGGGFYEQYF
TRBV12-5,.,TRBJ2-7,CASGETVNYEQYF
TRBV25-1,.,TRBJ2-4,CASSEYRGSDIQYF
TRBV7-3,TRBD2,TRBJ2-3,CASSLEAGGPYTQYF
TRBV5-1,TRBD1,TRBJ1-2,CASSFEGAYGYTF
TRBV7-3,.,.,CASSLTGQNYEQYF
TRBV7-2,.,TRBJ2-7,CASSIGTRGEQYF
TRBV5-4,.,TRBJ1-1,CASSLPQDGNTEAFF
TRBV14,.,TRBJ1-6,CASSQVGNSPLHF
TRBV19,.,TRBJ2-5,CASSPRRAGSIETQYF
TRBV5-1,.,TRBJ2-7,CASSRLGGWEQYF
TRBV4-1,.,TRBJ1-1,CASSPGNLDTEAFF
TRBV28,.,TRBJ1-2,CATLYRDRYGYTF
TRBV15,.,TRBJ2-3,CATRDWVVGRGTDTQYF
TRBV6-4,TRBD2,TRBJ2-1,CASSRLRQREGRGEQFF
TRBV5-4,TRBD2,TRBJ2-7,CASSAWRTSGRYEQYF
TRBV18,.,TRBJ1-1,CASSPTQENTEAFF
TRBV7-8,TRBD2,TRBJ2-7,CASSLGAGGTYEQYF
TRBV2,.,TRBJ1-1,CASSEVGTSNTEAFF
TRBV2,.,TRBJ1-6,CASSSQGRTSSPLHF
TRBV4-3,TRBD1,TRBJ2-2,CASSQATGGADTGELFF
TRBV19,.,TRBJ1-1,CASSIRENTEAFF
TRBV4-1,.,TRBJ2-1,CASSQEVLTTYNEQFF
TRBV7-6,TRBD1,TRBJ2-2,CASSLDRGDTGELFF
TRBV7-3,TRBD2,TRBJ2-1,CASSLAPGTSLRGEQFF
TRBV6-1,TRBD2,TRBJ2-7,CASSEAALAGPYEQYF
TRBV9,.,TRBJ1-3,CASSVAPRNGGGNTIYF
TRBV7-9,TRBD1,TRBJ1-2,CASSSTGANYGYTF
TRBV7-2,.,TRBJ2-7,CASSFAMYEQYF
TRBV27,TRBD1,TRBJ1-2,CASSLSLTGQGADGYTF
TRBV19,TRBD2,TRBJ2-1,CASSIGGLAVSIEQFF
TRBV6-1,.,TRBJ2-6,CASSEYGYLFSGANVLTF
TRBV7-7,TRBD1,TRBJ2-7,CASSLGQGDYEQYF
TRBV11-2,.,TRBJ1-6,CASSSAQGQNYNSPLHF
TRBV4-3,.,TRBJ1-4,CASSQDSPTDSTNEKLFF
TRBV11-2,.,TRBJ2-7,CASSLPRRDSSSYEQYF
TRBV7-2,.,TRBJ1-1,CASSLPTRNTEAFF
TRBV18,.,TRBJ2-4,CASFSGTGNIQYF
TRBV15,.,TRBJ1-3,CATSRDLPGFSGNTIYF
TRBV30,TRBD1,TRBJ1-5,CAWSVGGSIQPQHF
TRBV9,.,TRBJ1-1,CASASSDVRGNTEAFF
TRBV18,TRBD1,TRBJ1-4,CASSTGTGSIHEKLFF
TRBV27,.,TRBJ2-7,CASSEDWTSEQYF
TRBV29-1,TRBD1,TRBJ1-2,CSASTGIGSGYTF
TRBV6-1,TRBD2,TRBJ2-5,CAISSNSGKTQYF
TRBV4-3,TRBD2,TRBJ2-1,CASSQGGELAVNEQFF